This TCR beta chain came from a study of OX40 agonist ivuxolimab in advanced cancers. On the study more broadly: People in dose escalation had one of these cancers: hepatocellular carcinoma, melanoma, renal cell or head and neck cancer.

V lost 5 bases to trimming and J lost 3 bases, with 4 bases between them. CDR1 and CDR2 (germline): SEHNR, FQNEAQ (reference sequence). CDR3 length equals 11 residues. To note about this clone: Its specificity is not known.

Method: immunoSEQ multiplex PCR; TCRdb's copy keeps in-frame clones and lacks some. The data contain approximately 90,000 clones, under 85% of them singletons. Study-wide results and limits: On average, a greater number of expanded clones characterised CD8+ T cells relative to CD4+. Some nonresponders also had low normalized T-cell clonal expansion.

Blood sampling was done at baseline, cycle 4 day 1, and cycle 7 day 1. The source material was CD4+ or CD8+ T cells sorted from blood, sampled in a trial of the OX40 agonist ivuxolimab. This chain joins TRBV7-9 and TRBJ1-1, with D uncertain. This receptor was identified in an adult with an advanced solid tumor such as melanoma, head and neck, liver or kidney cancer. In DNA form, the CDR3 reads TGTGCCAGCAGCCGTTACACTGAAGCTTTCTTT. Amino acid sequence: CASSRYTEAFF.